The next 23 T cell receptor beta chains were all read from a single sample in a study of response to subunit inactivated influenza vaccine. TCRdb analysed the RT-PCR reads with MiXCR anew, one entry per CDR3 protein. The data contain 860,000 or so distinct CDR3 sequences, around 20% of them seen just once; the ten biggest clones take up about 10%. Material: PBMCs from blood, obtained less than 6 days after vaccination. Receptor source: a man over 45 who received an inactivated influenza vaccine.

This chain connects TRBV7-8 to TRBJ1-6; unclear D gene. Looked up from germline, CDR1 is SGHVS and CDR2 is FQNEAQ. This CDR3 spans 14 amino acids. Trimming took 0 bases from V and 8 from J, leaving 8 bases between them. This CDR3 reads CASSLAALDSPLHF. The CDR3 DNA follows: TGTGCCAGCAGCTTAGCTGCTTTGGATTCACCCCTCCACTTT.

The chain has TRBV15 and TRBJ1-2, with D perhaps matching TRBD1 (5 bases). The CDR3 consists of 14 residues. In germline, CDR1 is LNHNV, CDR2 YYDKDF (reference sequence). Trimming pared 1 base from V and 8 bases from J, leaving 14 bases between. CDR3 in DNA: TGTGCCACCAGCAGAGTGGACCAGGGTCAGGGCTACACCTTC. Residues: CATSRVDQGQGYTF.

This clonotype was counted a few times. This chain links TRBV7-2 with TRBJ2-7; 8 nucleotides match TRBD2. Germline lookup yields CDR1 SGHTA and CDR2 FQGNSA. This CDR3 spans 15 amino acids. The J segment lost 2 bases and the V segment lost 5 bases, leaving 8 bases of the junction unmatched. The CDR3 region has the DNA TGTGCCAGCAGCGAGCTGGGCGGGGGGACCTACGAGCAGTACTTC. Its protein product is CASSELGGGTYEQYF.

This chain joins TRBV7-2 and TRBJ2-7, with a possible D match to TRBD2 (5 bases). CDR1 and CDR2 from the germline V gene are SGHTA and FQGNSA. V gave up 5 bases and J gave up 4 bases, with 15 bases separating them. The CDR3 is 14 residues long. The CDR3 here is CASSAVKDSYEQYF. CDR3 coding DNA: TGTGCCAGCAGCGCCGTGAAGGACTCTTACGAGCAGTACTTC. The complete variable domain, with remaining parts taken from reference TRBV7-2 and TRBJ2-7, reads GAGVSQSPSNKVTEKGKDVELRCDPISGHTALYWYRQSLGQGLEFLIYFQGNSAPDKSGLPSDRFSAERTGGSVSTLTIQRTQQEDSAVYLCASSAVKDSYEQYFGPGTRLTVT.

This clonotype was counted a few times. The chain combines TRBV2 with TRBJ1-3; no firm D call. Germline lookup yields CDR1 SNHLY and CDR2 FYNNEI. This CDR3 has 14 amino acids. V was trimmed by 6 bases and J by 0 bases, leaving 9 bases between them. The CDR3 reads CASRQAGSGNTIYF. The DNA of the CDR3 is TGTGCCAGCAGGCAAGCTGGCTCTGGAAACACCATATATTTT.

The V gene is TRBV11-1, the J gene TRBJ2-3, with D unresolved. Germline CDR1 SGHAT, CDR2 FQDESV (reference sequence). The CDR3 has 18 amino acids. Trimming removed 8 bases at V and 0 bases at J, with 24 bases between. The CDR3 region is CASPHELILGLSTDTQYF. As DNA, the CDR3 is TGTGCCAGCCCACACGAGCTTATTCTAGGCCTGAGCACAGATACGCAGTATTTT.

This clonotype was observed a few times. CDR3: CAASGPGNEQYF. The CDR3, as DNA: TGTGCCGCATCGGGACCGGGGAACGAGCAGTACTTC. The rearrangement uses TRBV10-3 and TRBJ2-7, with D possibly being TRBD1 or TRBD2 (5 bases each). V shed 11 bases and J shed 5 bases, with 16 bases lying between them. The CDR3 is made up of 12 amino acids. Germline values: CDR1 ENHRY, CDR2 SYGVKD.

This rearrangement joins TRBV29-1 to TRBJ2-7; D uncertain. The CDR3 contains 13 residues. The germline CDR1 and CDR2 sequences are SQVTM and ANQGSEA. Trimming left V 4 bases short and J 2 bases short, with 12 bases between. CDR3 nucleotides: TGCAGCGTTGGCACCCTAGTCCCCTACGAGCAGTACTTC. This gives the protein CSVGTLVPYEQYF.

Only a few counts were recorded for this clonotype. The V and J genes are TRBV5-1 and TRBJ2-7; D is undetermined. V lost 2 bases and J lost 2, with 20 bases in between. The CDR3 sequence is 17 residues long. CDR1 is SGHRS, CDR2 YFSETQ, per germline. The CDR3 DNA reads as TGCGCCAGCAGCTTATCGTTCTCCCCCGTTGACGCCTACGAGCAGTACTTC. Amino acids: CASSLSFSPVDAYEQYF.

This clonotype was found a few times. The chain has TRBV10-3 and TRBJ2-1; weak D call: TRBD1 (6 bases). The V end was cut by 10 bases, the J end by 1 base, with 11 bases between. The CDR3 sequence is 13 residues long. CDR1 is ENHRY and CDR2 is SYGVKD in the germline V gene. The CDR3 DNA sequence: TGTGCCACCGCGGACAGTTCCTACAATGAGCAGTTCTTC. This sequence encodes CATADSSYNEQFF.

In its sample, this clonotype was seen many times. The CDR3: CASSPGAVSSYEQYF. Here the CDR3 DNA reads TGTGCCAGCAGTCCCGGGGCAGTAAGCTCCTACGAGCAGTACTTC. The chain is built from TRBV6-1 and TRBJ2-7; D may be TRBD1 or TRBD2 (5 bases each). CDR3 size: 15 residues. Trimming pared 5 bases from V and 0 bases from J, leaving 14 bases between. From germline, CDR1 is MNHNS and CDR2 SASEGT.

This clonotype appeared a few times. This sequence joins TRBV7-6 and TRBJ2-1, with TRBD2 matching over 11 bases. This CDR3 is built from 16 residues. V lost 3 bases to trimming and J lost 4 bases; unmatched junction nucleotides: 5. Germline-derived CDR1 and CDR2 are SGHVS and FNYEAQ. CDR3 in DNA: TGTGCCAGCAGCTTCCTGACTAGCGGGATTTACAATGAGCAGTTCTTC. Amino acids: CASSFLTSGIYNEQFF.

Many counts were recorded for this clonotype. The chain employs TRBV27 and TRBJ2-7; 7 bases match TRBD2. Germline V gene sequence: CDR1 MNHEY, CDR2 SMNVEV (reference sequence). The CDR3 totals 16 residues. Trimming at V came to 2 bases and at J to 0 bases, leaving 7 bases not matched to a gene. The CDR3: CASSLVSGGSSYEQYF. CDR3 DNA sequence: TGTGCCAGCAGTTTAGTGTCCGGGGGGAGCTCCTACGAGCAGTACTTC.

Only one count was recorded for this clonotype. The chain joins TRBV3-1 to TRBJ1-1; D possibly corresponds to TRBD1 (6 bases). This CDR3 region has 15 residues. Germline CDR1 reads LGHDT; CDR2 reads YNNKEL (reference sequence). Trimming left V 4 bases short and J 5 bases short, with 17 bases between. The CDR3 nucleotides are TGTGCCAGCAGCCGCCGGAGGGGGGGGCATACTGAAGCTTTCTTT. Translating gives CASSRRRGGHTEAFF.

This clonotype was seen a few times. This chain connects TRBV5-8 to TRBJ2-3; 9 bases are a match to TRBD1. Germline trimming cut 2 bases from V and 6 bases from J; bases unmatched to any gene: 7. This CDR3 region has 15 residues. Germline V gives CDR1 SGHTS, CDR2 YDEGEE. The CDR3 sequence: CASSLYRDRDDTQYF. The CDR3 DNA reads TGTGCCAGCAGCTTATACCGGGACAGGGATGATACGCAGTATTTT.

The chain links TRBV4-3 to TRBJ1-2; tentatively, D is TRBD1 (5 bases). The germline CDR1 and CDR2 sequences are LGHNA and YSLEER. The CDR3 has 16 residues. The germline V and J ends were trimmed by 1 base and 4 bases, with 16 bases remaining between them. The CDR3 nucleotides read TGCGCCAGCAGCCAAGCCCGGGACGGTGGGTTCTATGGCTACACCTTC. This sequence encodes CASSQARDGGFYGYTF.

The rearrangement uses TRBV5-6 and TRBJ1-5; D possibly corresponds to TRBD1 (5 bases). The CDR3 consists of 19 residues. V dropped 2 bases and J dropped 2 bases, with 23 bases sitting between them. Looked up from germline, CDR1 is SGHDT and CDR2 is YYEEEE. CDR3 nucleotide sequence: TGTGCCAGCAGCTTATCATCCGCGTGGGGGATTGCGGGCAATCAGCCCCAGCATTTT. This codes for CASSLSSAWGIAGNQPQHF. Variable domain in full (rest from reference TRBV5-6 and TRBJ1-5): DAGVTQSPTHLIKTRGQQVTLRCSPKSGHDTVSWYQQALGQGPQFIFQYYEEEERQRGNFPDRFSGHQFPNYSSELNVNALLLGDSALYLCASSLSSAWGIAGNQPQHFGDGTRLSIL.

This clonotype has at least ten counts. The chain uses TRBV4-1 and TRBJ2-7; TRBD1 might be the D (5 bases). CDR3 length equals 13 residues. V lost 2 bases and J 0 bases, leaving 5 bases between the germline ends. CDR1 and CDR2 from the germline V gene are MGHRA and YSYEKL. In DNA form, the CDR3 reads TGCGCCAGCAGCCAAAGGGGCTCCTACGAGCAGTACTTC. It codes for CASSQRGSYEQYF.

V usage is TRBV12-3 or TRBV12-4 and J usage is TRBJ1-6; no clear D. The CDR3 length is 14 residues. V lost 6 bases, J lost 0 bases, and 6 bases lay in between. CDR3 nucleotides: TGTGCCAGCAGAGGGAGCTCCTATAATTCACCCCTCCACTTT. Amino acid sequence: CASRGSSYNSPLHF.

The chain uses TRBV4-1 and TRBJ1-1; the match to TRBD1 covers 11 bases. CDR3 length: 15 residues. The V gene end was trimmed by 4 bases and the J gene end by 5 bases; junction bases not matched to a gene: 6. The germline V gene has CDR1 MGHRA and CDR2 YSYEKL. CDR3 bases: TGCGCCAGCAGCCGAGGGGACAGGGGGGGAACTGAAGCTTTCTTT. Protein: CASSRGDRGGTEAFF.

This clonotype was observed many times. The chain has TRBV12-3 or TRBV12-4 and TRBJ1-2; D is undetermined. V dropped 7 bases and J dropped 2 bases, with 8 bases sitting between them. This CDR3 is built from 12 residues. The CDR3 loop is CASIGSNYGYTF. In DNA form, the CDR3 reads TGTGCCAGCATCGGCAGCAACTATGGCTACACCTTC.

This clonotype was observed a handful of times. V and J are TRBV5-1 and TRBJ1-6, with 10 bases matching TRBD1. The germline V gene encodes CDR1 SGHRS and CDR2 YFSETQ. There are 16 residues in the CDR3. V was pared by 4 bases and J by 8 bases, with 9 bases of the junction left unmatched. The DNA for the CDR3 is TGCGCCAGCAGCCTACGACAGGGGGCTGGTGATTCACCCCTCCACTTT. Amino acids: CASSLRQGAGDSPLHF.

The CDR3 region is CAISGGGGAETQYF. CDR3 nucleotides: TGTGCCATCAGTGGTGGCGGGGGGGCAGAGACCCAGTACTTC. The rearrangement joins TRBV10-3 to TRBJ2-5; the match to TRBD2 covers 9 bases. V was clipped by 4 bases and J by 4 bases; unmatched bases: 4. Germline CDR1 ENHRY, CDR2 SYGVKD. This CDR3 spans 14 amino acids.